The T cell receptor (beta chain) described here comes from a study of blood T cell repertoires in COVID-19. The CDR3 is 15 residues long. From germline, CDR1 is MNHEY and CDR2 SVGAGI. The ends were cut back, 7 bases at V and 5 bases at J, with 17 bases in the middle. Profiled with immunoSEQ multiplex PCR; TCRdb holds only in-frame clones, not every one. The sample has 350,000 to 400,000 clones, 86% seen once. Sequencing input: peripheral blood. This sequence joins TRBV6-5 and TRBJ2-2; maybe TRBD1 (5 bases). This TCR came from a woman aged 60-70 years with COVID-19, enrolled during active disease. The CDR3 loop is CASTTTAGKTGELFF. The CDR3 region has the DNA TGTGCCAGCACCACGACGGCAGGGAAAACCGGGGAGCTGTTTTTT.